The entry below describes one T cell receptor beta chain. What it binds is not known. This CDR3 has 17 residues. V lost 6 bases and J lost 0; bases outside the gene matches: 10. Looked up from germline, CDR1 is SGHDT and CDR2 is YYEEEE. This sample is part of a study of T cell responses to AZD1222 COVID-19 vaccine. Regarding the study as a whole: Spike regions recognized by vaccine-associated CD4 TCRs spanned the protein, led by 160-218 and 743-854. Without day 14 samples, only post-peak T cell repertoires were studied.

Sequencing was performed with immunoSEQ multiplex PCR; in TCRdb, only in-frame clones are kept and a portion is missing. Of approximately 170,000 clones listed, approximately 89% are singletons. The sequencing here drew on peripheral blood, taken on day 0 of AZD1222 vaccination. The genes are TRBV5-6 and TRBJ2-1; 9 bases agree with TRBD1. The clonotype originates from an adult in good health. In DNA, the CDR3 is TGTGCCAGCACTATAGTGGGACAGGGATTCTCCTACAATGAGCAGTTCTTC. This sequence encodes CASTIVGQGFSYNEQFF.